Each of the 27 T cell receptor beta chains below was sequenced from the same sample in a study of monozygotic twins with inflammatory bowel disease. TCRdb re-analyzed the 5' RACE reads; it lists each CDR3 protein once, without DNA. Across a few hundred thousand distinct CDR3 sequences, the top ten clones capture 2% to 3% of the sample. Sample: blood. The receptors were gathered from a human donor with ulcerative colitis or Crohn's disease, or a healthy co-twin of an affected twin (not recorded which).

The chain combines TRBV5-1 with TRBJ1-1; TCRdb selects TRBD1, and the lack of DNA leaves this call unchecked. Germline assignment: CDR1 SGHRS and CDR2 YFSETQ. The CDR3 sequence is 16 residues long. This chain's CDR3 is CASSGGQGLMNTEAFF. The whole variable domain, remainder taken from reference TRBV5-1 and TRBJ1-1, is KAGVTQTPRYLIKTRGQQVTLSCSPISGHRSVSWYQQTPGQGLQFLFEYFSETQRNKGNFPGRFSGRQFSNSRSEMNVSTLELGDSALYLCASSGGQGLMNTEAFFGQGTRLTVV.

The chain is built from TRBV6-6 and TRBJ1-2. Germline CDR1 reads MNHNY; CDR2 reads SVGAGI (reference sequence). This CDR3 region has 11 residues. The CDR3 here is CATGSNYGYTF.

The chain recombines TRBV13 with TRBJ2-7; TCRdb designates TRBD1, a call that cannot be tested without DNA. Germline loops: CDR1 PRHDT, CDR2 FYEKMQ (reference sequence). This CDR3 has 13 amino acids. The CDR3 sequence is CASSSVGTNEQYF. Filled out from reference TRBV13 and TRBJ2-7, the complete variable domain reads AAGVIQSPRHLIKEKRETATLKCYPIPRHDTVYWYQQGPGQDPQFLISFYEKMQSDKGSIPDRFSAQQFSDYHSELNMSSLELGDSALYFCASSSVGTNEQYFGPGTRLTVT.

This chain connects TRBV12-3 or TRBV12-4 to TRBJ1-5. CDR3 length: 13 residues. CDR3 in amino acids: CASSLGVNQPQHF.

This CDR3 reads CASTLAGGLDTRYF. The gene calls are TRBV11-2 and TRBJ2-3; TCRdb lists TRBD2, though no DNA is available to test this call. Germline-derived CDR1 and CDR2 are SGHAT and FQNNGV. The CDR3 consists of 14 residues.

The chain recombines TRBV10-3 with TRBJ2-1; TCRdb gives TRBD1 as the D gene, but with no DNA this cannot be confirmed. This CDR3 region has 15 residues. Germline values: CDR1 ENHRY, CDR2 SYGVKD. The CDR3 loop reads CATEAGQGRTDEQFF.

The chain has TRBV4-1 and TRBJ2-7; there is no DNA to check the TCRdb D call of TRBD1. Germline CDR1 MGHRA, CDR2 YSYEKL. The CDR3 contains 15 residues. The CDR3 protein is CASSQVGQGPYEQYF.

The chain uses TRBV15 and TRBJ1-1. The CDR3 totals 15 residues. Germline CDR1 reads LNHNV; CDR2 reads YYDKDF (reference sequence). CDR3: CATSRDAGENSRAFF.

V and J are TRBV12-3 or TRBV12-4 and TRBJ1-1. The CDR3 has 11 amino acids. CDR3 amino acids: CASILNTEAFF.

The chain uses TRBV28 and TRBJ1-1; TCRdb picks TRBD1, but there is no DNA to check that call. CDR1 and CDR2 from the germline V gene are MDHEN and SYDVKM. CDR3 length equals 16 residues. This CDR3 reads CASSSRGASMNTEAFF.

The J gene is TRBJ2-7, the V gene TRBV7-8; without DNA, the TCRdb call of TRBD1 cannot be checked. The CDR3 is 15 residues long. CDR1 is SGHVS, CDR2 FQNEAQ, per germline. The CDR3 is CASSLSSTGGGEQYF.

V gene TRBV27 combines with J gene TRBJ2-7; TCRdb's assignment of TRBD1 cannot be checked, as there is no DNA. The CDR3 extends over 13 amino acids. Germline CDR1 is MNHEY and CDR2 is SMNVEV (reference sequence). CDR3 protein: CASSFGGGHEQYF.

J is TRBJ1-1 and V is TRBV7-2; TCRdb returns TRBD1, unconfirmable since there is no DNA. Germline assignment: CDR1 SGHTA and CDR2 FQGNSA. The CDR3 is 14 amino acids. The CDR3 loop is CASSRTVHNTEAFF.

The V call is TRBV18, the J call TRBJ2-7; TCRdb proposes TRBD2, but this gene call is untestable without DNA. Germline CDR1 and CDR2: KGHSH and LQKENI. This CDR3 is built from 15 residues. CDR3 sequence: CASSPLDGSVYEQYF.

The rearrangement links TRBV6-2 or TRBV6-3 to TRBJ1-2. The CDR3 runs to 12 residues. The germline V gene has CDR1 MNHEY and CDR2 SVGEGT. CDR3 amino acids: CASSYHGVGYTF.

This chain connects TRBV11-2 to TRBJ1-6; TCRdb proposes TRBD1, but this gene call is untestable without DNA. CDR3 length: 18 residues. Germline V gene lookup returns CDR1 SGHAT and CDR2 FQNNGV. CDR3 residues: CASSLTGGWGSYNSPLHF.

The chain carries TRBV20-1 and TRBJ2-1; TCRdb calls TRBD2, which cannot be checked without DNA. This CDR3 has 16 amino acids. Germline CDR1 is DFQATT and CDR2 is SNEGSKA (reference sequence). CDR3 amino acids: CSAREGTSARHNEQFF.

The genes are TRBV5-1 and TRBJ2-7; without DNA, the TCRdb call of TRBD1 cannot be checked. This CDR3 has 13 residues. Germline V CDR1 and CDR2: SGHRS, YFSETQ. This chain's CDR3 is CASKGETGREQYF.

The V and J genes are TRBV29-1 and TRBJ1-1. Looked up from germline, CDR1 is SQVTM and CDR2 is ANQGSEA. The CDR3 extends over 13 amino acids. CDR3 amino acids: CSVGVRPNTEAFF.

This chain connects TRBV21-1 to TRBJ2-7; checking the TCRdb D call of TRBD1 is not possible without DNA. TRBV21-1 is a pseudogene segment. The CDR3 is 19 residues long. CDR3 residues: CASIEPLLRPGQGFNEQYF.

The chain has TRBV7-9 and TRBJ2-6; TCRdb lists TRBD1, though no DNA is available to test this call. Germline CDR1 reads SEHNR; CDR2 reads FQNEAQ (reference sequence). The CDR3 length is 18 residues. CDR3 amino acids: CASSPISAGASGANVLTF.

V usage is TRBV10-1 and J usage is TRBJ2-3; with no DNA, the TCRdb D assignment of TRBD2 cannot be verified. CDR3 length: 16 residues. Germline CDR1 reads WNHNN; CDR2 reads SYGVQD (reference sequence). The CDR3 loop reads CANLLRAGDSTDTQYF.

Here the CDR3 reads CASSLSFGKTYEQYF. The chain employs TRBV5-1 and TRBJ2-7. The germline V gene has CDR1 SGHRS and CDR2 YFSETQ. CDR3 length: 15 amino acids. Looking up the rest from reference TRBV5-1 and TRBJ2-7 gives the full variable domain: KAGVTQTPRYLIKTRGQQVTLSCSPISGHRSVSWYQQTPGQGLQFLFEYFSETQRNKGNFPGRFSGRQFSNSRSEMNVSTLELGDSALYLCASSLSFGKTYEQYFGPGTRLTVT.

The chain recombines TRBV18 with TRBJ2-1. The CDR3 is made up of 13 amino acids. Germline lookup yields CDR1 KGHSH and CDR2 LQKENI. The CDR3 reads CASSPDQYNEQFF.

This rearrangement joins TRBV5-1 to TRBJ2-1; TCRdb designates TRBD2, a call that cannot be tested without DNA. CDR1 is SGHRS, CDR2 YFSETQ, per germline. This CDR3 is built from 15 residues. CDR3 amino acids: CASSSTGTSGNEQFF.

The rearrangement joins TRBV19 to TRBJ2-7; the D gene TCRdb calls, TRBD2, cannot be checked with no DNA. CDR3 length: 11 amino acids. Germline V gene lookup returns CDR1 LNHDA and CDR2 SQIVND (reference sequence). CDR3 residues: CASSMGGDRYF.

The CDR3 spells CASSLKSGSNEKLFF. The chain couples TRBV28 to TRBJ1-4; there is no DNA to check the TCRdb D call of TRBD1. Germline V gene data show CDR1 as MDHEN and CDR2 as SYDVKM. CDR3 length: 15 amino acids. Supplemented by reference TRBV28 and TRBJ1-4, the full variable domain reads DVKVTQSSRYLVKRTGEKVFLECVQDMDHENMFWYRQDPGLGLRLIYFSYDVKMKEKGDIPEGYSVSREKKERFSLILESASTNQTSMYLCASSLKSGSNEKLFFGSGTQLSVL.